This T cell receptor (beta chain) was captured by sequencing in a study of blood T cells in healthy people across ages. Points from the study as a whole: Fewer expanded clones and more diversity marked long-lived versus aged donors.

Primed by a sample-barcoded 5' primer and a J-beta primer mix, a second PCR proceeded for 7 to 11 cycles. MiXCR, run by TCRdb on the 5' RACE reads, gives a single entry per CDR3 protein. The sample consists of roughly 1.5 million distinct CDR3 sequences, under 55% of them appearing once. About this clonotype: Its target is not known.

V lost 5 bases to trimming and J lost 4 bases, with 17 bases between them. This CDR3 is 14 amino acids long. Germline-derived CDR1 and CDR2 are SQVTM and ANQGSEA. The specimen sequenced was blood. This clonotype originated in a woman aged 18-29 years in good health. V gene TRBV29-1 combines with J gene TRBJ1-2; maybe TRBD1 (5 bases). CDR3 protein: CSVFAPGWVYGYTF. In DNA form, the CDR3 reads TGCAGCGTTTTCGCTCCAGGGTGGGTCTATGGCTACACCTTC. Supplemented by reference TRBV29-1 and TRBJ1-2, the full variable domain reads SAVISQKPSRDICQRGTSLTIQCQVDSQVTMMFWYRQQPGQSLTLIATANQGSEATYESGFVIDKFPISRPNLTFSTLTVSNMSPEDSSIYLCSVFAPGWVYGYTFGSGTRLTVV.